Listed below are T cell receptor beta chains from one sample, sequenced in a study of blood T cell repertoires in COVID-19. The repertoire was sequenced with immunoSEQ multiplex PCR; TCRdb's copy has only in-frame clones and lacks some. The sample carries about 360,000 clones, about 89% recorded once. The sample was PBMCs or T cells enriched from blood (not recorded which). These receptors all stem from a man in his thirties or forties who had recovered from COVID-19. Both conserved end residues are part of each CDR3. The D gene is left open where the match is weak. Only part of the rows carry a size: once, few, many, or a class if the clone is expanded.

d_call	v_call	clone_size	j_call	cdr3_nt	cdr3_aa
NA	TRBV5-1	NA	TRBJ1-1	TGCGCCAGCAGAGCCGACAGTTTGAACACTGAAGCTTTCTTT	CASRADSLNTEAFF
NA	TRBV5-4	few	TRBJ2-1	TGTGCCAGCAGCCTCTTGGGTCGTTTAGAGGACAATGAGCAGTTCTTC	CASSLLGRLEDNEQFF
NA	TRBV6-1	NA	TRBJ1-3	TGTGCCAGCAGTGAATTGCGGGGGGCATTTGGAAACACCATATATTTT	CASSELRGAFGNTIYF
TRBD2	TRBV7-6	NA	TRBJ2-1	TGTGCCAGCAGCCTGGCCGGGACTAGCGCTAATGAGCAGTTCTTC	CASSLAGTSANEQFF
TRBD1	TRBV30	NA	TRBJ1-6	TGTGCTCCGGGACAGGGGGTAGGACTCAAGTCACCCCTCCACTTT	CAPGQGVGLKSPLHF
TRBD1	TRBV5-4	NA	TRBJ1-6	TGTGCCAGCAGCTTCGGGACAGGGATTTTTCTAGCTTCACCCCTCCACTTT	CASSFGTGIFLASPLHF
NA	TRBV4-1	NA	TRBJ2-3	TGCGCCAGCAGCCGGTCGACAGGCACAGATACGCAGTATTTT	CASSRSTGTDTQYF
NA	TRBV7-2	NA	TRBJ1-4	TGTGCCAGCAGCTTGGGCGGGCTCTCTGAAAAACTGTTTTTT	CASSLGGLSEKLFF
NA	TRBV18	NA	TRBJ2-7	TGTGCCAGCTCACCGGGCGGAGTTCTAGCAACCGAGCAGTACTTC	CASSPGGVLATEQYF
TRBD1	TRBV27	NA	TRBJ1-5	TGTGCCAGCAGTCCGAGGGGGCGAAACCTTCAGCCCCAGCATTTT	CASSPRGRNLQPQHF
NA	TRBV6-5	NA	TRBJ2-7	TGTGCCAGCAGCCGCGACAGGTCCTACGAGCAGTACTTC	CASSRDRSYEQYF
TRBD2	TRBV7-6	NA	TRBJ2-3	TGTGCCAGCAGCTTACGCCCCGGGACTAGCGGGGGGGATACGCAGTATTTT	CASSLRPGTSGGDTQYF
NA	TRBV3-1/TRBV3-2	once	TRBJ1-4	TGTGCCAGCAGCCAACAAGGAGGGAATAATAATGAAAAACTGTTTTTT	CASSQQGGNNNEKLFF
NA	TRBV19	NA	TRBJ1-2	TGTGCCAGTAGTGGGGAGACCTATGGCTACACCTTC	CASSGETYGYTF
NA	TRBV5-4	NA	TRBJ1-3	TGTGCCAGCAGCCAAAGGGCCGGACAAGGAAACACCATATATTTT	CASSQRAGQGNTIYF
NA	TRBV30	NA	TRBJ1-4	TGTGCCTGGGGGGTCGGGGCAACTAATGAAAAACTGTTTTTT	CAWGVGATNEKLFF
NA	TRBV9	NA	TRBJ2-2	TGTGCCAGCAGCGCAGGTAGATGGCAGGACGGGGAGCTGTTTTTT	CASSAGRWQDGELFF
NA	TRBV4-2	NA	TRBJ1-1	TGTGCCAGCAGCCGGGGGCACACTGAAGCTTTCTTT	CASSRGHTEAFF
TRBD2	TRBV29-1	NA	TRBJ2-3	TGCAGCGTTGAAGATCGACGTGAGCGGGGAAACACAGATACGCAGTATTTT	CSVEDRRERGNTDTQYF
TRBD1	TRBV6-5	NA	TRBJ1-2	TGTGCCAGCAGCCAGGACAGGGCCCCTTATGGCTACACCTTC	CASSQDRAPYGYTF
NA	TRBV7-9	few	TRBJ1-1	TGTGCCAGCAGCTTAAGTCCCGGGAAAGGCGGCACTGAAGCTTTCTTT	CASSLSPGKGGTEAFF
NA	TRBV10-2	NA	TRBJ1-2	TGCGCCAGCAGTGCCAGGGGAGATGGCTACACCTTC	CASSARGDGYTF
NA	TRBV29-1	NA	TRBJ2-3	TGCAGCCAGGGCGACCGGACAGATACGCAGTATTTT	CSQGDRTDTQYF
NA	TRBV10-1	NA	TRBJ2-1	TGCGCCAGCAGTGAGTCGAGGGCAGATGAGCAGTTCTTC	CASSESRADEQFF
NA	TRBV4-3	NA	TRBJ1-4	TGCGCCAGCAGCCCCCTCGTAGGGGGTGGCACTAATGAAAAACTGTTTTTT	CASSPLVGGGTNEKLFF
NA	TRBV12-3/TRBV12-4	NA	TRBJ1-5	TGTGCCAGCAGCAGACAGGGCAATCAGCCCCAGCATTTT	CASSRQGNQPQHF
TRBD1	TRBV6-5	NA	TRBJ1-5	TGTGCCAGCAGTTACTCGAAGGACAGGGGAAATCAGCCCCAGCATTTT	CASSYSKDRGNQPQHF
NA	TRBV21-1	once	TRBJ1-4	TGTGCCAGCAGTCTACAGGGGACAAATGAAAAACTGTTTTTT	CASSLQGTNEKLFF
NA	TRBV2	NA	TRBJ2-5	TGTGCCAGCAGTGAAGTCCGGGACTACCAAGAGACCCAGTACTTC	CASSEVRDYQETQYF
TRBD1	TRBV2	NA	TRBJ1-4	TGTGCCAGCAGGGCAGAAAGACAGGGAGGCGAAAAACTGTTTTTT	CASRAERQGGEKLFF
NA	TRBV21-1	NA	TRBJ2-7	TGTGCCAGCATCTACAGGGGGCGGTACGAGCAGTACTTC	CASIYRGRYEQYF
NA	TRBV18	once	TRBJ2-7	TGTGCCAGCTCACCACCGGGCAGCTCCTACGAGCAGTACTTC	CASSPPGSSYEQYF
NA	TRBV15	NA	TRBJ2-7	TGTGCCACCAGCATTCCGGGATCACTCGGCGAGCGGTTCTACGAGCAGTACTTC	CATSIPGSLGERFYEQYF
TRBD1	TRBV5-6	NA	TRBJ1-2	TGTGCCAGCAGCATGAACAGGGGTTATGGCTACACCTTC	CASSMNRGYGYTF
NA	TRBV27	NA	TRBJ2-7	TGTGCCACCTGGGGGCAAGGAGAGCAGTACTTC	CATWGQGEQYF
TRBD2	TRBV13	NA	TRBJ2-2	TGTGCCAGCAGCGCGGGGGGGTACGTCGGGGAGCTGTTTTTT	CASSAGGYVGELFF
TRBD1	TRBV7-8	NA	TRBJ1-2	TGTGCCAGCAGCCCCGACAGGGAATACGGCTACACCTTC	CASSPDREYGYTF
NA	TRBV10-2	NA	TRBJ1-2	TGCGCCAGCAGTGAGTCGAGAGGATCACCCTATGGCTACACCTTC	CASSESRGSPYGYTF
NA	TRBV6-5	NA	TRBJ1-1	TGTGCCAGCAGTCCCGGCGGGGGCCTGCCTGAAGCTTTCTTT	CASSPGGGLPEAFF
TRBD1	TRBV11-2	NA	TRBJ2-5	TGTGCCAGCTTAAGGACAGGGGAGGTAGAGACCCAGTACTTC	CASLRTGEVETQYF
TRBD1	TRBV5-4	NA	TRBJ1-6	TGTGCCAGCAGAACCGGGACAGGGGCGAGCTCCTATAATTCACCCCTCCACTTT	CASRTGTGASSYNSPLHF
TRBD1	TRBV2	NA	TRBJ1-4	TGTGCCAGCAGTGAAAGTAAGGACAGGGTTAATGAAAAACTGTTTTTT	CASSESKDRVNEKLFF
TRBD2	TRBV11-2	NA	TRBJ2-3	TGTGCCAGCAGCTTATTGTCTAGCGGGGGGCCTAGCACAGATACGCAGTATTTT	CASSLLSSGGPSTDTQYF
NA	TRBV29-1	NA	TRBJ1-1	TGCAGCATTTTCCTACCGACTGCCAACACTGAAGCTTTCTTT	CSIFLPTANTEAFF
TRBD1	TRBV4-3	NA	TRBJ2-6	TGCGCCAGCAGCTATACAGGGGGAATCTCCGGGGCCAACGTCCTGACTTTC	CASSYTGGISGANVLTF
NA	TRBV25-1	NA	TRBJ2-1	TGTGCCAGCAGTGATATGGGCGCACCTTACAATGAGCAGTTCTTC	CASSDMGAPYNEQFF
NA	TRBV5-1	NA	TRBJ2-3	TGCGCCAGCAGCTTGGATGGAGGAAGCACAGATACGCAGTATTTT	CASSLDGGSTDTQYF
TRBD1	TRBV25-1	NA	TRBJ1-2	TGTGCCAGCAGTGGATCCCTTTCGACAGGGGAGGGCTATGGCTACACCTTC	CASSGSLSTGEGYGYTF
NA	TRBV13	NA	TRBJ1-4	TGTGCCAGCAGCTTGAAAACAGGGAATGAAAAACTGTTTTTT	CASSLKTGNEKLFF
NA	TRBV2	few	TRBJ1-4	TGTGCCAGTGGGGGCAGGGTTGCTAATGAAAAACTGTTTTTT	CASGGRVANEKLFF
NA	TRBV19	NA	TRBJ1-2	TGTGCCAGCACATGGGGGGATAACTATGGCTACACCTTC	CASTWGDNYGYTF
NA	TRBV7-6	NA	TRBJ2-3	TGTGCCAGCAGCTTAAATCTGGTGACAGCTAGCACAGATACGCAGTATTTT	CASSLNLVTASTDTQYF